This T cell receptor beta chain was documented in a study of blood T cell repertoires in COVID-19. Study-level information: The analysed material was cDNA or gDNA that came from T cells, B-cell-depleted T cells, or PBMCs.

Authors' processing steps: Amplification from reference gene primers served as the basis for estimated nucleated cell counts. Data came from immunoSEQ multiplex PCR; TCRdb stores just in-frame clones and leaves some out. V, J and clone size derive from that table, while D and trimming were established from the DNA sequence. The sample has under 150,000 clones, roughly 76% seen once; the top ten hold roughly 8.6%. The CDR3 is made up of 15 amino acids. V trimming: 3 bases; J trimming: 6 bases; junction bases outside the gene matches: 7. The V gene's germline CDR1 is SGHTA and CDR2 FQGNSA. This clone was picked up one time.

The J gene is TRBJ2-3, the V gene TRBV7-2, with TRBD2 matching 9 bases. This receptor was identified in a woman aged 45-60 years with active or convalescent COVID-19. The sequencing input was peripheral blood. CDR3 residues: CASSFNSGGRDTQYF. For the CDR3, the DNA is TGTGCCAGCAGCTTTAATAGCGGGGGTCGGGATACGCAGTATTTT.